This T cell receptor beta chain is from a study of OX40 agonist ivuxolimab in advanced cancers. As for the study in general: Ivuxolimab, an antibody that agonizes OX40 (CD134), was administered to the patients.

The study's findings and limits: Clones of CD4+ and CD8+ blood T cells grew by week 6 at doses of 0.1 to 3.0 mg/kg.

Note on this clone: Antigen specificity is unknown.

Using immunoSEQ multiplex PCR, the repertoire was profiled, and TCRdb retains in-frame clones only, with some absent. The data show roughly 120,000 clones, around 93% seen once. The sampling schedule covered blood at baseline, cycle 4 day 1, and cycle 7 day 1. CDR3 length: 12 residues. Germline CDR1 is SGHTA and CDR2 is FQGTGA. Trimming cost V 2 bases and J 6 bases, with 6 bases left between them. The sequence came from an adult with an advanced solid tumor such as melanoma, head and neck, liver or kidney cancer. The material was CD4+ or CD8+ T cells sorted from blood, obtained in a trial of the OX40 agonist ivuxolimab. The chain is built from TRBV7-3 and TRBJ2-3; D is undetermined. The CDR3 sequence is CASSLDGDTQYF. The CDR3 DNA reads TGTGCCAGCAGCTTAGATGGGGATACGCAGTATTTT.